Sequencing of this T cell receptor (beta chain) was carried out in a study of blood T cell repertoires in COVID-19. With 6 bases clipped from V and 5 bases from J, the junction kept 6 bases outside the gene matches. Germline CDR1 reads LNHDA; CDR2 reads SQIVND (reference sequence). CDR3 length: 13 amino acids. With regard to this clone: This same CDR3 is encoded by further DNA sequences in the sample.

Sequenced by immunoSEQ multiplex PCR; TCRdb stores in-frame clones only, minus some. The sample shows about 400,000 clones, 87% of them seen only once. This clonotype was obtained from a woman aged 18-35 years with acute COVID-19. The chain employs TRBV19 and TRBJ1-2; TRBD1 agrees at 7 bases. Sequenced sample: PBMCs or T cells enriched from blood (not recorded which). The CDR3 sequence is CASSLTGNYGYTF. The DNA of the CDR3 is TGTGCCAGTAGCTTGACAGGGAATTATGGCTACACCTTC.